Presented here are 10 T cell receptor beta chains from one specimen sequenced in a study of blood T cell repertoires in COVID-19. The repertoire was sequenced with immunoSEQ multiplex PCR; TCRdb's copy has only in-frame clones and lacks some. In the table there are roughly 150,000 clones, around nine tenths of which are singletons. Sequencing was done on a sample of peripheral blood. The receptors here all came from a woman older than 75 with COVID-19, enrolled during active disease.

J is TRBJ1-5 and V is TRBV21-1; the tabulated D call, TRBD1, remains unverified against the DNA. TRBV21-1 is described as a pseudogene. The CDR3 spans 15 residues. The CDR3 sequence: CASSNKGQGNQPQHF. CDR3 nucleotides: TGTGCCAGCAGCAATAAGGGACAGGGGAATCAGCCCCAGCATTTT.

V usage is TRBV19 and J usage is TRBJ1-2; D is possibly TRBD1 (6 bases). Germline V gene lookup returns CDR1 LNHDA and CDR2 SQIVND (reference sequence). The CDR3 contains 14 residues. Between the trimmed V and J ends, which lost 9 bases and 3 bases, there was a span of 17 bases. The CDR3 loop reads CASARGPSDYGYTF. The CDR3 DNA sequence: TGTGCCAGCGCCAGGGGCCCCTCGGACTATGGCTACACCTTC.

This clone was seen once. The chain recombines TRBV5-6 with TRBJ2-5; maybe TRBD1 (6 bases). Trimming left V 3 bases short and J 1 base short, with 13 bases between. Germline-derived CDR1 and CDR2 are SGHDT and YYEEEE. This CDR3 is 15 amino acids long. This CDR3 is CASSSRQELQETQYF. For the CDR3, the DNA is TGTGCCAGCAGCTCTCGACAGGAACTCCAAGAGACCCAGTACTTC.

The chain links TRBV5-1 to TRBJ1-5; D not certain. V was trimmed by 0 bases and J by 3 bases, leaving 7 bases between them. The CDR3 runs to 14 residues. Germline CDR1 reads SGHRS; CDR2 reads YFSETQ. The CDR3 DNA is TGCGCCAGCAGCTTGGACGGGTCCAATCAGCCCCAGCATTTT. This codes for CASSLDGSNQPQHF.

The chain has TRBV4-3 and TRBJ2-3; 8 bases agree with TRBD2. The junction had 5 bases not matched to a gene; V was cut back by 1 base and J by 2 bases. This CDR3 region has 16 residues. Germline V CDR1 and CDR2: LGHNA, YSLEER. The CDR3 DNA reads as TGCGCCAGCAGCCAAGTACTAGCGGACATCACAGATACGCAGTATTTT. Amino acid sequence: CASSQVLADITDTQYF.

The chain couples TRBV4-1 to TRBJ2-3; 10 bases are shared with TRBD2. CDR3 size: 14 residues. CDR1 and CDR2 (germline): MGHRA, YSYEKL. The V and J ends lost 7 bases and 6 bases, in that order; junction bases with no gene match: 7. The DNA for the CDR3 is TGCGCCAGCACTAGCGGGAGTACCGCCGATACGCAGTATTTT. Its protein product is CASTSGSTADTQYF.

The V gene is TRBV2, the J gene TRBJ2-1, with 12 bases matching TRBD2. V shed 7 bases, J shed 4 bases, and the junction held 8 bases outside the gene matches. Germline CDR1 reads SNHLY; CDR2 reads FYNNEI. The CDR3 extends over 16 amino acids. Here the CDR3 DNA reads TGTGCCAGCAAACCCCGGACTAGCGGGACATACAATGAGCAGTTCTTC. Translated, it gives CASKPRTSGTYNEQFF.

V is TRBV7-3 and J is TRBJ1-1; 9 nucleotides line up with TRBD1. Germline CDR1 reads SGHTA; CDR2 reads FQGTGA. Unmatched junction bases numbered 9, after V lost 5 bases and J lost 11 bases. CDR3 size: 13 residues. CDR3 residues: CASSLSGTGSAFF. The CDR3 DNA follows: TGTGCCAGCAGCCTTTCCGGGACAGGGAGTGCTTTCTTT. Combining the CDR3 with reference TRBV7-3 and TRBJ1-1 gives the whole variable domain GAGVSQTPSNKVTEKGKYVELRCDPISGHTALYWYRQSLGQGPEFLIYFQGTGAADDSGLPNDRFFAVRPEGSVSTLKIQRTERGDSAVYLCASSLSGTGSAFFGQGTRLTVV.

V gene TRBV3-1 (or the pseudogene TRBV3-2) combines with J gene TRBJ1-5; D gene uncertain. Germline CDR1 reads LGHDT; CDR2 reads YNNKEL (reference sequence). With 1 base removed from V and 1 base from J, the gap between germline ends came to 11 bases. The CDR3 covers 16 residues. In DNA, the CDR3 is TGTGCCAGCAGCCAAGGGGCCGGACTGAGCAATCAGCCCCAGCATTTT. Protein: CASSQGAGLSNQPQHF.

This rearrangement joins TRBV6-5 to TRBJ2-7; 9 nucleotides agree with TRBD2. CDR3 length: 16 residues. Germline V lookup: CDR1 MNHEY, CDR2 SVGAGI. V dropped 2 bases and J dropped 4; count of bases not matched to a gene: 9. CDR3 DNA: TGTGCCAGCAGTTACAATACCGGGACTAGCAAATACGAGCAGTACTTC. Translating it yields CASSYNTGTSKYEQYF.